Shown below are 27 T cell receptor beta chains from a single sample sequenced in a study of T cell changes during pregnancy in multiple sclerosis. Method: immunoSEQ multiplex PCR; TCRdb's copy keeps in-frame clones and lacks some. The sample includes around 59,000 clones, more than 85% of them seen just once. The sequencing here drew on peripheral blood, taken in the first trimester of pregnancy. Receptors were obtained from a female donor with multiple sclerosis, enrolled in a pregnancy study.

This clone was recorded a few times. The chain combines TRBV7-3 with TRBJ1-1, with D uncertain. CDR1 SGHTA and CDR2 FQGTGA come from the germline V gene. This CDR3 contains 15 residues. Trimming pared 0 bases from V and 0 bases from J, leaving 8 bases between. The CDR3 bases are TGTGCCAGCAGCTTAACGCGGGAAATGAACACTGAAGCTTTCTTT. Translated: CASSLTREMNTEAFF.

The chain has TRBV5-1 and TRBJ1-1; the D is unclear. The V end lost 6 bases, the J end lost 3 bases, and 12 bases lay between the germline ends. The CDR3 contains 13 residues. Germline V gene lookup returns CDR1 SGHRS and CDR2 YFSETQ. DNA of the CDR3: TGCGCCAGCACCCAGCGTTTGGACACTGAAGCTTTCTTT. Amino acids: CASTQRLDTEAFF.

This rearrangement joins TRBV23-1 to TRBJ2-3; TRBD1 matches 10 bases. TRBV23-1 falls under the ORF class, with uncertain function. The length of the CDR3 is 14 residues. Losses at the gene ends were 7 bases for V and 6 bases for J; bases not matched to a gene: 7. The CDR3 loop is CASNPGQGRDTQYF. Here the CDR3 DNA reads TGCGCCAGCAATCCGGGACAGGGGAGGGATACGCAGTATTTT.

The chain recombines TRBV7-2 with TRBJ2-2, with 11 bases identical to TRBD2. The ends lost 7 bases at V and 4 bases at J; junction bases unmatched: 8. The CDR3 extends over 16 amino acids. Looked up from germline, CDR1 is SGHTA and CDR2 is FQGNSA. For the CDR3, the DNA is TGTGCCAGCACCCAGGCTGGGACTAGCGGCACCGGGGAGCTGTTTTTT. Translation gives CASTQAGTSGTGELFF. Looking up the rest from reference TRBV7-2 and TRBJ2-2 gives the full variable domain: GAGVSQSPSNKVTEKGKDVELRCDPISGHTALYWYRQSLGQGLEFLIYFQGNSAPDKSGLPSDRFSAERTGGSVSTLTIQRTQQEDSAVYLCASTQAGTSGTGELFFGEGSRLTVL.

The V gene is TRBV6-1, the J gene TRBJ1-2; D call uncertain. From germline, CDR1 is MNHNS and CDR2 SASEGT. This CDR3 spans 14 amino acids. V was shortened by 0 bases and J by 0 bases, with 5 bases between the two germline ends. The CDR3 sequence: CASSEATANYGYTF. CDR3 coding DNA: TGTGCCAGCAGTGAAGCCACAGCTAACTATGGCTACACCTTC.

V usage is TRBV5-4 and J usage is TRBJ2-5; TRBD2 matches 14 bases. The germline V gene has CDR1 SGHNT and CDR2 YYREEE (reference sequence). J lost 3 bases, V lost 3 bases, and 4 bases had no gene match. This CDR3 contains 16 residues. CDR3 sequence reads: CASSSGLAGAKETQYF. CDR3 bases: TGTGCCAGCAGCTCGGGACTAGCGGGGGCCAAAGAGACCCAGTACTTC.

The chain has TRBV15 and TRBJ2-7, with a tentative D call TRBD2 (5 bases). Deletions cut 1 base from V and 2 bases from J, with 15 bases between. From germline, CDR1 is LNHNV and CDR2 YYDKDF (reference sequence). The CDR3 spans 16 residues. The CDR3 region is CATSRAGSPTPYEQYF. In nucleotides, the CDR3 is TGTGCCACCAGCAGAGCGGGGAGCCCTACCCCCTACGAGCAGTACTTC.

The rearrangement joins TRBV6-5 to TRBJ2-3; 7 bases are shared with TRBD1. Germline CDR1 reads MNHEY; CDR2 reads SVGAGI. J gave up 3 bases and V 6 bases, and 3 bases lay outside the gene matches. The CDR3 length is 13 residues. The CDR3 bases are TGTGCCAGCAGACAGGGGCTTACAGATACGCAGTATTTT. The encoded protein is CASRQGLTDTQYF.

The rearrangement uses TRBV6-4 and TRBJ2-3; 8 positions match TRBD2. The CDR3 is made up of 15 amino acids. V shed 0 bases and J 4 bases; nucleotides not matched to a gene: 3. Looked up from germline, CDR1 is MRHNA and CDR2 is SNTAGT. The CDR3: CASSDSSGASDTQYF. The CDR3 nucleotides are TGTGCCAGCAGTGACTCTAGCGGGGCGTCAGATACGCAGTATTTT.

The chain carries TRBV7-3 and TRBJ1-1; 8 nucleotides agree with TRBD1. CDR3 length: 14 residues. V lost 5 bases to trimming and J lost 1 base; unmatched junction nucleotides: 3. Germline V gene sequence: CDR1 SGHTA, CDR2 FQGTGA. The CDR3 DNA is TGTGCCAGCAGCCCCACAGGGGGGAACACTGAAGCTTTCTTT. Translation: CASSPTGGNTEAFF. Complete variable domain (other parts from reference TRBV7-3 and TRBJ1-1): GAGVSQTPSNKVTEKGKYVELRCDPISGHTALYWYRQSLGQGPEFLIYFQGTGAADDSGLPNDRFFAVRPEGSVSTLKIQRTERGDSAVYLCASSPTGGNTEAFFGQGTRLTVV.

V gene TRBV30 combines with J gene TRBJ1-1; perhaps TRBD1 as D (5 bases). Germline V gives CDR1 GTSNPN, CDR2 SVGIG (reference sequence). This CDR3 has 11 residues. With 4 bases removed from V and 10 bases from J, the gap between germline ends came to 13 bases. The CDR3 sequence: CAWIGGLRAFF. The CDR3 DNA follows: TGTGCCTGGATCGGGGGTCTTCGAGCTTTCTTT.

The gene calls are TRBV19 and TRBJ1-2; TRBD1 is a possible D gene (6 bases). Germline V gives CDR1 LNHDA, CDR2 SQIVND (reference sequence). The CDR3 contains 17 residues. Trimming removed 0 bases at V and 5 bases at J, with 19 bases between. The CDR3 is CASSIDPTQGKGYGYTF. In DNA, the CDR3 is TGTGCCAGTAGTATAGACCCCACACAGGGAAAAGGGTATGGCTACACCTTC.

V is TRBV19 and J is TRBJ1-3; 7 nucleotides agree with TRBD1. The ends lost 4 bases at V and 3 bases at J; junction bases unmatched: 12. The length of the CDR3 is 17 residues. Germline loops: CDR1 LNHDA, CDR2 SQIVND (reference sequence). Here the CDR3 DNA reads TGTGCCAGTAGTACCCTGTTGCAGGGGGGCCGTGGAAACACCATATATTTT. Translating it yields CASSTLLQGGRGNTIYF. Looking up the rest from reference TRBV19 and TRBJ1-3 gives the full variable domain: DGGITQSPKYLFRKEGQNVTLSCEQNLNHDAMYWYRQDPGQGLRLIYYSQIVNDFQKGDIAEGYSVSREKKESFPLTVTSAQKNPTAFYLCASSTLLQGGRGNTIYFGEGSWLTVV.

The genes are TRBV4-3 and TRBJ2-1, with 8 nucleotides matching TRBD2. The V gene end was trimmed by 5 bases and the J gene end by 8 bases; junction bases not matched to a gene: 5. The V gene's germline CDR1 is LGHNA and CDR2 YSLEER. This CDR3 spans 13 amino acids. CDR3 in DNA: TGCGCCAGCAGCGGCCCGGGGGGGGATGAGCAGTTCTTC. It specifies CASSGPGGDEQFF.

The chain couples TRBV29-1 to TRBJ2-1; no firm D call. Germline V gene lookup returns CDR1 SQVTM and CDR2 ANQGSEA. V was shortened by 4 bases and J by 3 bases, with 7 bases between the two germline ends. This CDR3 contains 12 residues. This chain's CDR3 is CSVVRIYNEQFF. CDR3 sequence (DNA): TGCAGCGTTGTGAGGATCTACAATGAGCAGTTCTTC.

V usage is TRBV5-1 and J usage is TRBJ2-3, with 11 bases lining up with TRBD1. Losses at the gene ends were 0 bases for V and 1 base for J; bases not matched to a gene: 1. CDR3 length: 16 residues. Germline assignment: CDR1 SGHRS and CDR2 YFSETQ. CDR3 in amino acids: CASSLGGQGGTDTQYF. For the CDR3, the DNA is TGCGCCAGCAGCTTGGGGGGACAGGGGGGCACAGATACGCAGTATTTT.

V usage is TRBV9 and J usage is TRBJ2-7; D possibly corresponds to TRBD2 (5 bases). The ends were cut back, 2 bases at V and 9 bases at J, with 21 bases in the middle. The CDR3 consists of 15 residues. From germline, CDR1 is SGDLS and CDR2 YYNGEE. The CDR3: CASSVSGGATKRQYF. DNA of the CDR3: TGTGCCAGCAGCGTTTCTGGAGGAGCGACAAAGAGGCAGTACTTC. The full variable domain, completed using reference TRBV9 and TRBJ2-7, is DSGVTQTPKHLITATGQRVTLRCSPRSGDLSVYWYQQSLDQGLQFLIQYYNGEERAKGNILERFSAQQFPDLHSELNLSSLELGDSALYFCASSVSGGATKRQYFGPGTRLTVT.

This clone was seen just once. This rearrangement joins TRBV7-9 to TRBJ2-7; 9 bases fit TRBD2. J gave up 7 bases and V 4 bases, and 8 bases lay outside the gene matches. Looked up from germline, CDR1 is SEHNR and CDR2 is FQNEAQ (reference sequence). The CDR3 is 14 amino acids. CDR3 in amino acids: CASSSGLATGEQYF. In DNA form, the CDR3 reads TGTGCCAGCAGCTCCGGACTAGCGACGGGGGAGCAGTACTTC.

The genes are TRBV6-5 and TRBJ1-1; D gene ambiguous. V dropped 8 bases and J dropped 5 bases, with 9 bases sitting between them. CDR3 size: 11 residues. CDR1 and CDR2 from the germline V gene are MNHEY and SVGAGI. The CDR3 region is CASDTGTEAFF. The CDR3 nucleotides read TGTGCCAGCGACACGGGGACTGAAGCTTTCTTT.

The rearrangement uses TRBV11-2 and TRBJ1-6; D is undetermined. Trimming took 5 bases from V and 8 from J, leaving 7 bases between them. Germline CDR1 and CDR2: SGHAT and FQNNGV. This CDR3 has 12 residues. The CDR3: CASSLRDSPLHF. CDR3 nucleotides: TGTGCCAGCAGCCTCCGGGATTCACCCCTCCACTTT. Full variable domain (missing parts from reference TRBV11-2 and TRBJ1-6): EAGVAQSPRYKIIEKRQSVAFWCNPISGHATLYWYQQILGQGPKLLIQFQNNGVVDDSQLPKDRFSAERLKGVDSTLKIQPAKLEDSAVYLCASSLRDSPLHFGNGTRLTVT.

The chain recombines TRBV4-2 with TRBJ1-4; a possible D gene is TRBD1 (5 bases). This CDR3 has 17 amino acids. CDR1 and CDR2 from the germline V gene are LGHNA and YNFKEQ. Deletions cut 0 bases from V and 6 bases from J, with 17 bases between. The CDR3 nucleotides read TGTGCCAGCAGCCAAGATCTCCCCCAGGGTACTTATGAAAAACTGTTTTTT. As protein: CASSQDLPQGTYEKLFF.

The chain carries TRBV7-2 and TRBJ2-5, with D possibly TRBD1 on 6 matching bases. The CDR3 is 14 residues long. Germline V lookup: CDR1 SGHTA, CDR2 FQGNSA. V was cut by 5 bases and J by 1 base, with 11 bases left in between. The DNA of the CDR3 is TGTGCCAGCAGCCCCGTCAGGGGCCAAGAGACCCAGTACTTC. Its translation: CASSPVRGQETQYF.

The chain couples TRBV15 to TRBJ1-4, with 8 bases that match TRBD1. The CDR3 length is 15 residues. Germline trimming cut 1 base from V and 5 bases from J; bases unmatched to any gene: 3. Germline values: CDR1 LNHNV, CDR2 YYDKDF (reference sequence). The chain's CDR3 is CATSRVTGGNEKLFF. The CDR3 DNA reads TGTGCCACCAGCAGAGTAACAGGGGGGAATGAAAAACTGTTTTTT.

The rearrangement uses TRBV10-1 and TRBJ2-4, with TRBD2 as a possible D gene (5 bases). Germline CDR1 reads WNHNN; CDR2 reads SYGVQD (reference sequence). This CDR3 region has 16 residues. V was pared by 6 bases and J by 0 bases, with 15 bases between. CDR3 DNA sequence: TGCGCCAGCAGGAAGAGGGTCCAGCTAGCCAAAAACATTCAGTACTTC. Its translation: CASRKRVQLAKNIQYF.

This clone showed up just once. This rearrangement joins TRBV11-2 to TRBJ1-5; D is unresolved. This CDR3 comprises 15 residues. V gave up 0 bases and J gave up 3 bases, with 9 bases separating them. The germline V gene has CDR1 SGHAT and CDR2 FQNNGV. The CDR3 coding sequence is TGTGCCAGCAGCTTAGACAACAGTTACAATCAGCCCCAGCATTTT. As protein: CASSLDNSYNQPQHF. Filled out from reference TRBV11-2 and TRBJ1-5, the complete variable domain reads EAGVAQSPRYKIIEKRQSVAFWCNPISGHATLYWYQQILGQGPKLLIQFQNNGVVDDSQLPKDRFSAERLKGVDSTLKIQPAKLEDSAVYLCASSLDNSYNQPQHFGDGTRLSIL.

The J gene is TRBJ2-3, the V gene TRBV2; 12 positions agree with TRBD2. The length of the CDR3 is 15 residues. Germline assignment: CDR1 SNHLY and CDR2 FYNNEI. V dropped 6 bases and J dropped 1; count of bases not matched to a gene: 2. DNA of the CDR3: TGTGCCAGCAGGACTAGCGGGGGCCGCACAGATACGCAGTATTTT. Residues: CASRTSGGRTDTQYF.

The chain recombines TRBV6-1 with TRBJ2-5, with TRBD1 identical over 7 bases. The trim removed 6 bases at V and 2 bases at J, leaving 3 bases unmatched. The V gene's germline CDR1 is MNHNS and CDR2 SASEGT. The CDR3 extends over 13 amino acids. The CDR3 DNA reads TGTGCCAGCAGAAGGACAGGTCAAGAGACCCAGTACTTC. Translation: CASRRTGQETQYF.